The clone carrying this T cell receptor beta chain was seen just once. This specimen belongs to a study of blood T cell repertoires in COVID-19. Study-wide context: The samples span acute and convalescent COVID-19 from the United States, Italy and Spain. Nucleic acid was either cDNA or gDNA, and it came from T cells, B-cell-depleted T cells, or PBMCs.

This CDR3 has 14 amino acids. From germline, CDR1 is MNHEY and CDR2 SMNVEV (reference sequence). V shed 5 bases and J 5 bases; nucleotides not matched to a gene: 6. In the authors' methods: Amplification of reference gene primers provided the estimated nucleated cell counts. Sequencing was performed with immunoSEQ multiplex PCR; in TCRdb, only in-frame clones are kept and a portion is missing. That table is the source of V, J and clone size, and D and trimming were worked out from the DNA. The sample lists fewer than 250,000 clones, about 85% occurring once. Sequenced: peripheral blood. V gene TRBV27 combines with J gene TRBJ2-7; 10 bases match TRBD1. This TCR derives from a man aged 35 to 55 with acute or convalescent COVID-19. The CDR3 protein is CASSDRQGAHEQYF. DNA for the CDR3: TGTGCCAGCAGTGACCGACAGGGGGCGCACGAGCAGTACTTC.